This T cell receptor beta chain derives from a study of regulatory T cells in long-lasting Graves disease. Points from the study as a whole: Newly diagnosed patients had higher TCR diversity than persistent Graves' patients did.

CDR3-region Arm-PCR and iRepertoire HTBI primers produced the TCR beta libraries. Using its own MiXCR run on the multiplex PCR reads, TCRdb lists one record per CDR3 protein. The data hold fewer than 650,000 distinct CDR3 sequences, with 16% observed a single time. As to this clonotype: The antigen remains undetermined.

Time point given: newly diagnosed GD, antithyroid drugs for less than 3 months. PBMC RNA was the source of the TCR library. The V gene end was trimmed by 8 bases and the J gene end by 0 bases; junction bases not matched to a gene: 6. The length of the CDR3 is 15 residues. Germline V lookup: CDR1 SGHTA, CDR2 FQGNSA. A further study also used this sample, focusing on T cells in Graves' hyperthyroidism and ophthalmopathy. Per that study: The primer set for the first-round RT-PCR of the TCR CDR3 was HTBI.

The source material was peripheral blood mononuclear cells (PBMCs), sampled at new diagnosis, from a patient treated with antithyroid drugs. This TCR derives from a woman aged 25 to 39 with Graves disease. V is TRBV7-2 and J is TRBJ1-3, with TRBD1 matching 8 bases. The CDR3, as DNA: TGTGCCAGCCATGGACAGGGACTCTCTGGAAACACCATATATTTT. Encoded protein: CASHGQGLSGNTIYF.